Presented here are 22 T cell receptor beta chains from one specimen sequenced in a study of beta chain features in type 1 diabetes. Overall study results and limits: Among all four CD4+ subsets, Type 1 diabetes patients had TCRB CDR3s that were moderately but significantly shorter.

The whole isolated RNA underwent reverse transcription, so sequencing captured expressed TCRB transcripts. Here immunoSEQ multiplex PCR was the method, and the copy in TCRdb shows in-frame clones only, minus some. The table lists around 260,000 clones, about a fifth of them singletons. For these receptors, no antigen is known. Sequenced input: naive CD4+ T cells from blood. These receptors were taken from a woman in her thirties or forties with type 1 diabetes.

The gene calls are TRBV29-1 and TRBJ2-1; 9 bases are shared with TRBD1. Germline V CDR1 and CDR2: SQVTM, ANQGSEA. The CDR3 sequence is 16 residues long. V lost 5 bases and J lost 8; bases outside the gene matches: 16. The CDR3: CSVIVGGTGRADEQFF. The CDR3 DNA sequence: TGCAGCGTTATTGTCGGGGGGACAGGGAGGGCGGATGAGCAGTTCTTC.

Details on this clone: This sample includes further DNA sequences coding for the same CDR3. The rearrangement links TRBV5-1 to TRBJ1-5; TRBD1 might be the D (5 bases). Germline CDR1 reads SGHRS; CDR2 reads YFSETQ. Trimming cost V 0 bases and J 4 bases, with 11 bases left between them. This CDR3 spans 15 amino acids. The CDR3 loop reads CASSLGGDSNQPQHF. The CDR3 DNA reads as TGCGCCAGCAGCTTGGGAGGTGACAGTAATCAGCCCCAGCATTTT.

This rearrangement joins TRBV4-3 to TRBJ1-5; D not resolved. Germline CDR1 and CDR2: LGHNA and YSLEER. V lost 0 bases to trimming and J lost 0 bases, with 6 bases between them. This CDR3 region has 15 residues. The CDR3 sequence: CASSQDRYSNQPQHF. CDR3 bases: TGCGCCAGCAGCCAAGACAGATATAGCAATCAGCCCCAGCATTTT.

This clone was recorded a few times. The V gene is TRBV7-7, the J gene TRBJ2-5; D may be TRBD1 (5 bases). Germline CDR1 and CDR2: SSHAT and FNYEAQ (reference sequence). The CDR3 runs 14 residues. V gave up 1 base and J gave up 1 base, with 7 bases separating them. The CDR3 DNA reads TGTGCCAGCAGCTTAGGGGGCACCCAAGAGACCCAGTACTTC. Its protein product is CASSLGGTQETQYF.

The chain joins TRBV6-5 to TRBJ2-7, with D maybe TRBD1 (8 bases). Germline CDR1 is MNHEY and CDR2 is SVGAGI. The CDR3 sequence is 15 residues long. V lost 6 bases, J lost 4 bases, and 19 bases lay in between. The CDR3 is CASSPGQGLRYEQYF. CDR3 coding DNA: TGTGCCAGCAGCCCCGGACAGGGACTAAGGTACGAGCAGTACTTC.

V is TRBV4-3 and J is TRBJ2-3, with D possibly being TRBD1 (5 bases). Germline V gene lookup returns CDR1 LGHNA and CDR2 YSLEER. The CDR3 is 15 amino acids. V was pared by 1 base and J by 0 bases, with 8 bases between. In DNA form, the CDR3 reads TGCGCCAGCAGCCAAGGGGGCGGTAGCACAGATACGCAGTATTTT. It translates to CASSQGGGSTDTQYF.

CDR3 amino acids: CASRRATGPQHF. In nucleotides, the CDR3 is TGTGCCAGCCGGAGGGCAACGGGGCCCCAGCATTTT. The genes are TRBV28 and TRBJ1-5; D unresolved. CDR3 size: 12 residues. The V and J ends lost 8 bases and 9 bases respectively, with 14 bases between them. Germline assignment: CDR1 MDHEN and CDR2 SYDVKM.

The chain recombines TRBV7-7 with TRBJ2-1; 7 bases align to TRBD2. With 5 bases clipped from V and 9 bases from J, the junction kept 7 bases outside the gene matches. CDR1 SSHAT and CDR2 FNYEAQ come from the germline V gene (reference sequence). The CDR3 has 13 amino acids. CDR3 in DNA: TGTGCCAGCAGCCCTAGCGGCGGGGGTGAGCAGTTCTTC. Its protein is CASSPSGGGEQFF. Full variable domain (remainder filled in from reference TRBV7-7 and TRBJ2-1): GAGVSQSPRYKVTKRGQDVTLRCDPISSHATLYWYQQALGQGPEFLTYFNYEAQPDKSGLPSDRFSAERPEGSISTLTIQRTEQRDSAMYRCASSPSGGGEQFFGPGTRLTVL.

The rearrangement links TRBV19 to TRBJ1-1, with D unresolved. The ends were cut back, 2 bases at V and 1 base at J, with 8 bases in the middle. The CDR3 loop spans 14 amino acids. Germline values: CDR1 LNHDA, CDR2 SQIVND (reference sequence). CDR3 protein: CASSIRRTNTEAFF. The CDR3 DNA is TGTGCCAGTAGTATAAGGAGGACGAACACTGAAGCTTTCTTT.

This clone was seen only a few times. The chain employs TRBV15 and TRBJ2-7, with TRBD1 matching 7 bases. V was pared by 0 bases and J by 3 bases, with 5 bases of the junction left unmatched. This CDR3 spans 15 amino acids. Per the germline V gene, CDR1 is LNHNV and CDR2 is YYDKDF (reference sequence). The CDR3 protein is CATSRDLGGSYEQYF. CDR3 nucleotide sequence: TGTGCCACCAGCAGAGATTTAGGGGGCAGCTACGAGCAGTACTTC.

The gene calls are TRBV7-9 and TRBJ2-1, with unresolved D. The CDR3 runs to 12 residues. Germline-derived CDR1 and CDR2 are SEHNR and FQNEAQ (reference sequence). Trimming shortened V by 2 bases and J by 9 bases, and 8 bases separated the two germline ends. The chain's CDR3 is CASSLLTVEQFF. CDR3 nucleotide sequence: TGTGCCAGCAGCTTACTAACAGTTGAGCAGTTCTTC.

This clone was detected a few times. The rearrangement joins TRBV5-1 to TRBJ2-5, with D maybe TRBD2 (6 bases). This CDR3 comprises 14 residues. V was pared by 0 bases and J by 4 bases, with 10 bases between. The germline CDR1 and CDR2 sequences are SGHRS and YFSETQ. The CDR3 DNA reads TGCGCCAGCAGCTTGGATACTAGCCGAGAGACCCAGTACTTC. This codes for CASSLDTSRETQYF.

This clone appeared a few times. The rearrangement joins TRBV7-9 to TRBJ1-2; D is perhaps TRBD1 (6 bases). The CDR3 has 17 amino acids. Germline assignment: CDR1 SEHNR and CDR2 FQNEAQ (reference sequence). The V gene lost 7 bases and the J gene lost 1 base, with 22 bases spanning the gap. This CDR3 is CASTPVFDAGVNYGYTF. Here the CDR3 DNA reads TGTGCCAGCACCCCGGTATTCGATGCAGGGGTTAACTATGGCTACACCTTC.

The V gene is TRBV6-5, the J gene TRBJ1-5; D remains unclear. V was clipped by 4 bases and J by 9 bases, with 13 bases between them. Looked up from germline, CDR1 is MNHEY and CDR2 is SVGAGI. The CDR3 extends over 13 amino acids. CDR3 sequence reads: CASSSEVGLPQHF. CDR3 coding DNA: TGTGCCAGCAGTTCGGAGGTTGGTTTGCCCCAGCATTTT.

This clone came up a few times. The CDR3 sequence: CASRRTGGEIETQYF. The CDR3 nucleotides read TGCGCCAGCAGGCGGACAGGGGGCGAGATAGAGACCCAGTACTTC. The chain has TRBV5-1 and TRBJ2-5; 11 bases match TRBD1. CDR1 is SGHRS and CDR2 is YFSETQ in the germline V gene. The CDR3 covers 15 residues. The V gene end was trimmed by 5 bases and the J gene end by 4 bases; junction bases not matched to a gene: 7.

This clone has just a few counts. Other DNA sequences within the sample encode an identical CDR3. V gene TRBV29-1 combines with J gene TRBJ1-1; D possibly corresponds to TRBD1 (6 bases). The CDR3 totals 13 residues. The germline gives CDR1 SQVTM, CDR2 ANQGSEA. The V end lost 6 bases, the J end lost 5 bases, and 16 bases lay between the germline ends. The CDR3 sequence: CSVRGQLSTEAFF. The CDR3 DNA reads TGCAGCGTACGAGGACAGCTGAGTACTGAAGCTTTCTTT. The variable domain in full, with the rest retrieved from reference TRBV29-1 and TRBJ1-1, is SAVISQKPSRDICQRGTSLTIQCQVDSQVTMMFWYRQQPGQSLTLIATANQGSEATYESGFVIDKFPISRPNLTFSTLTVSNMSPEDSSIYLCSVRGQLSTEAFFGQGTRLTVV.

V and J are TRBV5-1 and TRBJ2-7; a possible D gene is TRBD1 (5 bases). Trimming stripped 4 bases from V and 4 bases from J, with 9 bases between. The CDR3 loop spans 12 amino acids. Looked up from germline, CDR1 is SGHRS and CDR2 is YFSETQ. The CDR3, as DNA: TGCGCCAGCAGCATGCAGGGTTACGAGCAGTACTTC. It encodes CASSMQGYEQYF.

This chain connects TRBV4-1 to TRBJ1-5; D gene unclear. The CDR3 is 16 residues long. Per germline, CDR1 MGHRA and CDR2 YSYEKL. V was cut by 0 bases and J by 0 bases, with 9 bases left in between. In DNA form, the CDR3 reads TGCGCCAGCAGCCAAGATTATACGGTTAGCAATCAGCCCCAGCATTTT. As protein: CASSQDYTVSNQPQHF.

Here the CDR3 reads CSPLGWAEDVSGANVLTF. The CDR3 DNA is TGCAGCCCCCTTGGCTGGGCGGAGGACGTATCTGGGGCCAACGTCCTGACTTTC. The J gene is TRBJ2-6, the V gene TRBV29-1; the D gene is possibly TRBD2 (5 bases). The V gene lost 8 bases and the J gene lost 1 base, with 24 bases spanning the gap. Germline CDR1 is SQVTM and CDR2 is ANQGSEA. This CDR3 has 18 residues.

The genes are TRBV18 and TRBJ2-1, with 9 bases matching TRBD2. J was trimmed by 6 bases and V by 3 bases; bases with no gene match: 6. Germline-derived CDR1 and CDR2 are KGHSH and LQKENI. The CDR3 loop spans 15 amino acids. CDR3 amino acids: CASSPPGLAPNEQFF. The CDR3, as DNA: TGTGCCAGCTCACCGCCGGGACTAGCCCCCAATGAGCAGTTCTTC.

V and J are TRBV14 and TRBJ2-1; TRBD1 agrees at 8 bases. CDR1 and CDR2 from the germline V gene are SGHDN and FVKESK. The CDR3 is 16 amino acids. The ends lost 4 bases at V and 2 bases at J; junction bases unmatched: 7. CDR3 bases: TGTGCCAGCAGCCTGACCGGACAGGGCCCCTACAATGAGCAGTTCTTC. Protein sequence: CASSLTGQGPYNEQFF.

The V and J genes are TRBV6-5 and TRBJ2-7, with a weak D call TRBD1 (5 bases). Trimming stripped 3 bases from V and 9 bases from J, with 15 bases between. This CDR3 is built from 13 residues. The germline CDR1 and CDR2 sequences are MNHEY and SVGAGI. CDR3 bases: TGTGCCAGCAGTTATGGGGCTTCGTCCAGGCAGTACTTC. It encodes CASSYGASSRQYF.